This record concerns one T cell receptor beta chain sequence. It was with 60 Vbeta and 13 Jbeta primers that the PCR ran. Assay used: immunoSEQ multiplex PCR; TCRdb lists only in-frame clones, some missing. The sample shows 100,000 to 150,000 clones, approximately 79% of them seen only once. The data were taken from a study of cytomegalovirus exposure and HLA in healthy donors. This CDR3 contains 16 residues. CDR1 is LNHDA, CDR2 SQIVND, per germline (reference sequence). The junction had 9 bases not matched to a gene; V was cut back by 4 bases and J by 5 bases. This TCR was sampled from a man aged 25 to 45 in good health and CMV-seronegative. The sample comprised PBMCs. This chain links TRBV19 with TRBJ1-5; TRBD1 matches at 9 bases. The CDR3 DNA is TGTGCCAGTAGTAGGGGGGGGACAGGGTTTGATCAGCCCCAGCATTTT. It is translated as CASSRGGTGFDQPQHF.